This TCR beta chain was identified in a study of T cell responses to AZD1222 COVID-19 vaccine. General study findings and limits: Clonal diversity may have been underestimated in mostly white British donors. Of the AZD1222 recipients, only 5 to 7 were seropositive at baseline.

Comment on this clone: Its matching antigen is unknown.

The CDR3 has 16 amino acids. V lost 2 bases to trimming and J lost 3 bases; unmatched junction nucleotides: 7. From germline, CDR1 is KGHSH and CDR2 LQKENI. Clones were read by immunoSEQ multiplex PCR, and TCRdb kept only the in-frame ones, dropping some. The sample includes around 130,000 clones, approximately 90% of them seen just once. The TCR was taken from an adult who received the AZD1222 COVID-19 vaccine. This chain connects TRBV18 to TRBJ2-7, with TRBD2 matching 10 bases. The source was peripheral blood, collected 28 days after the second AZD1222 dose. The CDR3 protein is CASSPIVAGGGYEQYF. In DNA, the CDR3 is TGTGCCAGCTCACCAATAGTAGCGGGGGGTGGCTACGAGCAGTACTTC. Full variable domain (rest looked up from reference TRBV18 and TRBJ2-7): NAGVMQNPRHLVRRRGQEARLRCSPMKGHSHVYWYRQLPEEGLKFMVYLQKENIIDESGMPKERFSAEFPKEGPSILRIQQVVRGDSAAYFCASSPIVAGGGYEQYFGPGTRLTVT.